The 16 T cell receptor beta chains given below trace back to one sample, sequenced in a study of cytomegalovirus exposure and HLA in healthy donors. The PCR employed 60 Vbeta primers together with 13 Jbeta primers. Produced via immunoSEQ multiplex PCR; TCRdb's table is partial and in-frame only. The sample shows about 240,000 clones, around 83% of them seen only once. The sequencing input was PBMCs. The receptors derive from a girl aged 2 to 9 in good health and CMV-seronegative.

The chain is built from TRBV19 and TRBJ2-7, with 9 bases matching TRBD1. This CDR3 has 13 residues. The germline V gene encodes CDR1 LNHDA and CDR2 SQIVND (reference sequence). Trimming cost V 10 bases and J 4 bases; bases outside gene matches: 8. The DNA of the CDR3 is TGTGCCACCAAGGGGACAGGGCAGTACGAGCAGTACTTC. Protein: CATKGTGQYEQYF.

The chain couples TRBV19 to TRBJ1-3; 9 bases fit TRBD1. CDR1 and CDR2 (germline): LNHDA, SQIVND (reference sequence). Trimming removed 4 bases from V and 4 bases from J; junction bases left unmatched: 5. The CDR3 runs to 15 residues. In DNA, the CDR3 is TGTGCCAGTAGTACTACAGGGGGCGCGGGAAACACCATATATTTT. Protein product: CASSTTGGAGNTIYF. The whole variable domain, filled in from reference TRBV19 and TRBJ1-3, reads DGGITQSPKYLFRKEGQNVTLSCEQNLNHDAMYWYRQDPGQGLRLIYYSQIVNDFQKGDIAEGYSVSREKKESFPLTVTSAQKNPTAFYLCASSTTGGAGNTIYFGEGSWLTVV.

The rearrangement uses TRBV27 and TRBJ2-7; 7 positions agree with TRBD1. The CDR3 sequence is 11 residues long. Germline assignment: CDR1 MNHEY and CDR2 SMNVEV (reference sequence). Trimming cost V 6 bases and J 7 bases; bases outside gene matches: 3. CDR3 protein: CASRATGEQYF. The CDR3 coding sequence is TGTGCCAGCAGGGCGACAGGGGAGCAGTACTTC.

The J gene is TRBJ1-6, the V gene TRBV19; D remains unclear. Trimming pared 3 bases from V and 10 bases from J, leaving 7 bases between. The CDR3 length is 12 residues. Germline CDR1 and CDR2: LNHDA and SQIVND (reference sequence). The CDR3 loop is CASSIPRSPLHF. CDR3 DNA: TGTGCCAGTAGTATCCCTCGGTCACCCCTCCACTTT.

This chain connects TRBV5-6 to TRBJ2-7; 14 nucleotides align to TRBD2. This CDR3 spans 16 amino acids. Trimming cost V 0 bases and J 10 bases; bases outside gene matches: 9. Looked up from germline, CDR1 is SGHDT and CDR2 is YYEEEE. The CDR3 spells CASSLVGGLAGVGQYF. For the CDR3, the DNA is TGTGCCAGCAGCTTGGTAGGGGGACTAGCGGGAGTCGGACAGTACTTC.

The rearrangement uses TRBV6-6 and TRBJ1-3; maybe TRBD1 (5 bases). Trimming removed 8 bases from V and 8 bases from J, with 7 bases in between. Per the germline V gene, CDR1 is MNHNY and CDR2 is SVGAGI (reference sequence). CDR3 length: 10 residues. This CDR3 reads CASRDYTIYF. The CDR3 DNA is TGTGCCAGCCGGGACTACACCATATATTTT.

In its sample, this clone was seen once. The chain combines TRBV6-5 with TRBJ1-1; D is unresolved. Germline V gene sequence: CDR1 MNHEY, CDR2 SVGAGI. Trimming removed 2 bases at V and 10 bases at J, with 8 bases between. This CDR3 spans 11 amino acids. The chain's CDR3 is CASSYNGRAFF. CDR3 nucleotides: TGTGCCAGCAGTTACAACGGGAGAGCTTTCTTT.

The V and J genes are TRBV7-7 and TRBJ2-5, with D possibly TRBD2 on 6 matching bases. CDR1 SSHAT and CDR2 FNYEAQ come from the germline V gene (reference sequence). This CDR3 region has 15 residues. V dropped 5 bases and J dropped 5 bases, with 18 bases sitting between them. CDR3 nucleotides: TGTGCCAGCAGCCCAGAGACTAGGCGAGGGGAGACCCAGTACTTC. Translation: CASSPETRRGETQYF.

This clone was picked up one time. The same CDR3 arises from other DNA sequences in this sample as well. J is TRBJ1-2 and V is TRBV6-1; TRBD1 might be the D (5 bases). The germline CDR1 and CDR2 sequences are MNHNS and SASEGT. The CDR3 totals 12 residues. V was pared by 4 bases and J by 5 bases, with 8 bases between. This CDR3 reads CASSGQGYGYTF. DNA for the CDR3: TGTGCCAGCAGTGGGCAGGGATATGGCTACACCTTC.

The V and J genes are TRBV5-6 and TRBJ1-2, with D unclear. The germline V gene has CDR1 SGHDT and CDR2 YYEEEE. Trimming removed 1 base from V and 8 bases from J, with 9 bases in between. This CDR3 is built from 12 residues. CDR3 DNA sequence: TGTGCCAGCAGCTTGCGGTTCTCCGGCTACACCTTC. Translation: CASSLRFSGYTF.

The V call is TRBV11-2, the J call TRBJ2-3; 7 bases map to TRBD1. Germline CDR1 reads SGHAT; CDR2 reads FQNNGV. This CDR3 comprises 13 residues. Trimming removed 5 bases from V and 5 bases from J; junction bases left unmatched: 4. CDR3 coding DNA: TGTGCCAGCAGCGACAGGGCAATAGATACGCAGTATTTT. Protein sequence: CASSDRAIDTQYF. Drawing the rest from reference TRBV11-2 and TRBJ2-3, the complete variable domain is EAGVAQSPRYKIIEKRQSVAFWCNPISGHATLYWYQQILGQGPKLLIQFQNNGVVDDSQLPKDRFSAERLKGVDSTLKIQPAKLEDSAVYLCASSDRAIDTQYFGPGTRLTVL.

V gene TRBV9 combines with J gene TRBJ2-1; weak D call: TRBD2 (6 bases). This CDR3 contains 17 residues. Looked up from germline, CDR1 is SGDLS and CDR2 is YYNGEE. The germline V and J ends were trimmed by 2 bases and 1 base, with 16 bases remaining between them. CDR3 loop: CASSVGPRSGSYNEQFF. In nucleotides, the CDR3 is TGTGCCAGCAGCGTGGGTCCGCGGAGCGGGTCCTACAATGAGCAGTTCTTC.

This clone showed up just once. The genes are TRBV25-1 and TRBJ2-3; tentative D call: TRBD1 (6 bases). V was pared by 5 bases and J by 2 bases, with 14 bases between. Germline V lookup: CDR1 MGHDK, CDR2 SYGVNS. The CDR3 has 15 amino acids. The CDR3, as DNA: TGTGCCAGCAGTCCCTCGTGGACAGCCACAGATACGCAGTATTTT. Translation gives CASSPSWTATDTQYF.

This clone was seen once. The chain has TRBV29-1 and TRBJ1-2; the D is unclear. The CDR3 has 11 amino acids. CDR1 is SQVTM, CDR2 ANQGSEA, per germline. Trimming pared 3 bases from V and 5 bases from J, leaving 7 bases between. DNA for the CDR3: TGCAGCGTTGAGACACGGTATGGCTACACCTTC. Translated: CSVETRYGYTF. The variable domain in full, completed from reference TRBV29-1 and TRBJ1-2, reads SAVISQKPSRDICQRGTSLTIQCQVDSQVTMMFWYRQQPGQSLTLIATANQGSEATYESGFVIDKFPISRPNLTFSTLTVSNMSPEDSSIYLCSVETRYGYTFGSGTRLTVV.

This clone was detected once. The rearrangement joins TRBV19 to TRBJ2-1, with 7 nucleotides matching TRBD2. Germline CDR1 reads LNHDA; CDR2 reads SQIVND (reference sequence). Trimming cost V 9 bases and J 1 base; bases outside gene matches: 9. This CDR3 contains 15 residues. CDR3 in amino acids: CASSRAGFSYNEQFF. The CDR3 region has the DNA TGTGCCAGCAGCAGAGCGGGATTTTCCTACAATGAGCAGTTCTTC.

This chain uses TRBV4-1 with TRBJ2-4; 10 bases are a match to TRBD2. The CDR3 length is 20 residues. CDR1 is MGHRA, CDR2 YSYEKL, per germline. Trimming took 1 base from V and 0 from J; bases not matched to a gene: 12. The CDR3 region has the DNA TGCGCCAGCAGCCAAGGATCAAGCGGGAGGGCAAGCCTAGCCAAAAACATTCAGTACTTC. Amino acids: CASSQGSSGRASLAKNIQYF.